This record concerns one TCR beta chain sequence. A much larger clone lies a single base off, so this may be a read error. These data originate in a study of CD8+CD57+ T cells in acquired aplastic anemia. CDR3 length equals 14 residues. Germline CDR1 reads PRHDT; CDR2 reads FYEKMQ (reference sequence). Patients included in sequencing had previously demonstrated CD8+CD57+ cell expansion by flow cytometry. Severe acquired aplastic anemia was the diagnosis recorded for all patients. Profiling of TCR beta VDJ combinations and CDR3 sequences used genomic DNA as template. TCRdb fed the reads into MiXCR, producing one record per CDR3 protein. The sample has 150,000 or so distinct CDR3 sequences; less than 50% are singletons.

The source material was sorted CD4+, CD8+, or CD8+CD57+ T cells (not recorded which) from PBMCs. This TCR derives from a human donor with aplastic anemia. This chain connects TRBV13 to TRBJ1-4; 7 positions agree with TRBD1. This chain's CDR3 is CVSSFRDSDEKLFF. Here the CDR3 DNA reads TGTGTCAGCAGCTTTAGGGACAGTGATGAAAAACTGTTTTTT.